This T cell receptor beta chain was captured by sequencing in a study of T cell repertoires in cytomegalovirus infection (dated by TCRdb to between 2018 and 2020). Describing the broader study: Recently identified HLA-C-restricted CMV epitopes, whose presentation resists viral immunomodulation, were targeted by peptide stimulations together with well-studied HLA-B-restricted epitopes. Because public TCR beta signatures pointed to carriage of CMV infection together with the matching HLA type, the HLA type of each donor mattered for the analysis.

As concerns this clonotype: The target of this receptor is not known. The record has no base qualities; no much larger clone is one base away.

What the authors observed across the whole study: In both this cohort and an independent roughly 400-donor cohort, the cumulative frequency of public TCR beta family members distinguished carriers of CMV infection plus the relevant HLA type. The ex vivo response was dominated by HLA-C-restricted CMV-specific TCR beta clonotypes, which also provided the single most frequent clonotype in two of eight donors.

Relative to germline, V is 1 base shorter and J is 5 bases shorter, with 9 bases between their ends. The CDR3 covers 13 residues, taking in both the cysteine and the phenylalanine. Kept here is only the CDR3 DNA, which spans 39 bases and is read in frame from base 1. For sequencing, an Illumina HiSeq 1500 was employed. The raw public reads went through TCRdb reprocessing: fastp at Q25, MiXCR clone calling, in-frame beta chains kept. For every CDR3 protein sequence, its rows merge into one entry that carries the most common genes and DNA. The sample table records about 830,000 distinct CDR3 sequences; approximately 29% of these occur just once. The top ten hold 9.5% to 15% of the sample. This sample's treatment or condition label indicates: in vitro stimulation with specific CMV peptide epitopes to enrich CMV-specific T cells.

The chain is assembled from TRBV12-3 or TRBV12-4 and TRBJ2-7; TRBD2 could be the D gene, as 5 bases match. The material sequenced was cultured CD8+ T cells from PBMCs, taken from culture after CMV antigen stimulation. The TCR was taken from a human donor in good health (CMV status not recorded). Some clones in this sample may be carry-over from other donors' samples. The DNA sequence follows: TGTGCCAGCAGTTTAGTCGGGAACCACGAGCAGTACTTC. Its protein is CASSLVGNHEQYF.